One sample yielded the 2 T cell receptor beta chains listed below, sequenced in a study of cytomegalovirus exposure and HLA in healthy donors. PCR was performed using 60 Vbeta and 13 Jbeta primers. The data were produced by immunoSEQ multiplex PCR, yet TCRdb's version contains in-frame clones alone and is incomplete. The table shows 99,000 or so clones, with approximately 72% occurring only once. Sequenced material: PBMCs. Every receptor here comes from a man aged 25 to 40 in good health and CMV-seronegative.

V is TRBV19 and J is TRBJ1-2; 7 bases agree with TRBD1. With 4 bases clipped from V and 0 bases from J, the junction kept 11 bases outside the gene matches. This CDR3 comprises 17 residues. Germline V gene sequence: CDR1 LNHDA, CDR2 SQIVND (reference sequence). For the CDR3, the DNA is TGTGCCAGTAGTAGATTGACAGGGCTTGGACCTAACTATGGCTACACCTTC. Translated, it gives CASSRLTGLGPNYGYTF.

The chain combines TRBV5-6 with TRBJ2-1; D might be TRBD1 (8 bases). Trimming shortened V by 4 bases and J by 13 bases, and 21 bases separated the two germline ends. CDR1 and CDR2 from the germline V gene are SGHDT and YYEEEE. This CDR3 contains 14 residues. CDR3 nucleotide sequence: TGTGCCAGCAGCGGGGGGGCCGGGACAGGTATTCAGTTCTTC. Amino acids: CASSGGAGTGIQFF.